Presented here are 15 T cell receptor beta chains from one specimen sequenced in a study of Ad26.COV2.S vaccination and SARS-CoV-2 variants. This table comes from immunoSEQ multiplex PCR, and its TCRdb copy is limited to in-frame clones, with some not included. This table holds 350,000 to 500,000 clones, 85% to 90% found once. Treatment given: around 19 received Ad26.COV2.S at low or high dose, single or two shots; about 5 received placebo; per-sample allocation not given. On day 63 after the first injection, vaccine and placebo recipients gave samples. The specimen was peripheral blood, collected in a trial of Ad26.COV2.S vaccine versus placebo. The receptor source for this set is a person aged 18-60 years who received the Ad26.COV2.S COVID-19 vaccine or a placebo.

The table lists this clone with a few counts. The CDR3 region has the DNA TGTGCCAGCAGTGAAGGTGGGGGGGGGAATCAGCCCCAGCATTTT. Its protein is CASSEGGGGNQPQHF. The rearrangement joins TRBV25-1 to TRBJ1-5, with a tentative D call TRBD1 (5 bases). CDR1 MGHDK and CDR2 SYGVNS come from the germline V gene. This CDR3 is 15 amino acids long. V lost 2 bases and J lost 4, with 12 bases in between.

This chain's CDR3 is CASRPDLAGVSEQYF. The CDR3 DNA sequence: TGCGCCAGCAGGCCTGACCTAGCGGGGGTGAGCGAGCAGTACTTC. This chain connects TRBV5-1 to TRBJ2-7, with TRBD2 identical over 10 bases. Germline CDR1 and CDR2: SGHRS and YFSETQ. Trimming removed 5 bases from V and 6 bases from J; junction bases left unmatched: 11. CDR3 size: 15 residues.

Concerning this clone: In the same sample, other DNA sequences code for this CDR3. The rearrangement uses TRBV7-2 and TRBJ1-2, with no clear D. From germline, CDR1 is SGHTA and CDR2 FQGNSA. The CDR3 is 13 amino acids. V was clipped by 0 bases and J by 4 bases, with 6 bases between them. The CDR3 loop is CASSLAVGYGYTF. CDR3 coding DNA: TGTGCCAGCAGCTTAGCGGTTGGCTATGGCTACACCTTC.

This chain links TRBV12-2 with TRBJ2-3; the table's D call, TRBD2, has no DNA check behind it. TRBV12-2 is a known pseudogene. This CDR3 contains 18 residues. CDR3 sequence (DNA): TGTGCAAGTCGCTCCCGGGGGAGAACTAGCGGGAGAACAGATACGCAGTATTTT. Translation: CASRSRGRTSGRTDTQYF.

This clone has only one observation. The V gene is TRBV6-2 or TRBV6-3, the J gene TRBJ1-5; TRBD1 might be the D (6 bases). The CDR3 runs 14 residues. Deletions cut 0 bases from V and 5 bases from J, with 8 bases between. Looked up from germline, CDR1 is MNHEY and CDR2 is SVGEGT. DNA for the CDR3: TGTGCCAGCAGTTACTCCCACAGGGATCAGCCCCAGCATTTT. It translates to CASSYSHRDQPQHF.

This chain joins TRBV5-1 and TRBJ1-4; D is possibly TRBD1 (6 bases). Germline CDR1 SGHRS, CDR2 YFSETQ. The CDR3 is 17 amino acids. The V and J ends lost 0 bases and 4 bases respectively, with 16 bases between them. The CDR3 spells CASSLEPNRDYNEKLFF. The CDR3 nucleotides are TGCGCCAGCAGCTTGGAGCCCAACAGGGACTATAATGAAAAACTGTTTTTT.

The chain joins TRBV14 to TRBJ1-3; D unresolved. V was cut by 0 bases and J by 0 bases, with 6 bases left in between. The CDR3 totals 15 residues. Germline lookup yields CDR1 SGHDN and CDR2 FVKESK. In DNA form, the CDR3 reads TGTGCCAGCAGCCAAGATATGTACTCTGGAAACACCATATATTTT. Protein product: CASSQDMYSGNTIYF.

For this clone: This sample includes further DNA sequences coding for the same CDR3. V gene TRBV19 combines with J gene TRBJ1-5; 7 positions match TRBD1. CDR1 and CDR2 from the germline V gene are LNHDA and SQIVND (reference sequence). This CDR3 is 14 amino acids long. Losses at the gene ends were 1 base for V and 6 bases for J; bases not matched to a gene: 3. The CDR3 nucleotides are TGTGCCAGTAGTATAGGACAGGGTGGTCAGCCCCAGCATTTT. Translation: CASSIGQGGQPQHF.

The chain combines TRBV18 with TRBJ2-1; TRBD2 agrees at 9 bases. V lost 1 base to trimming and J lost 6 bases; unmatched junction nucleotides: 13. Germline V gene lookup returns CDR1 KGHSH and CDR2 LQKENI. This CDR3 is 18 amino acids long. For the CDR3, the DNA is TGTGCCAGCTCACCACGGAGATTAGCGGGAGCAGTGAGCAATGAGCAGTTCTTC. Translation: CASSPRRLAGAVSNEQFF.

The chain recombines TRBV19 with TRBJ1-3; D is possibly TRBD1 (6 bases). The V end was cut by 6 bases, the J end by 0 bases, with 12 bases between. Germline V lookup: CDR1 LNHDA, CDR2 SQIVND (reference sequence). This CDR3 has 15 amino acids. CDR3 nucleotide sequence: TGTGCCAGTAGAAGAGACAGGAACTCTGGAAACACCATATATTTT. Encoded protein: CASRRDRNSGNTIYF.

CDR3 region: CASSQGHVGYTF. The CDR3 nucleotides read TGTGCCAGCAGCCAAGGGCACGTTGGCTACACCTTC. The rearrangement joins TRBV11-1 to TRBJ1-2, with unresolved D. V lost 5 bases, J lost 7 bases, and 11 bases lay in between. Germline CDR1 reads SGHAT; CDR2 reads FQDESV (reference sequence). This CDR3 contains 12 residues.

The rearrangement joins TRBV16 to TRBJ2-1; no firm D call. The germline CDR1 and CDR2 sequences are KGHSY and FQNENV. V was cut by 3 bases and J by 2 bases, with 14 bases left in between. The length of the CDR3 is 16 residues. The CDR3 nucleotides are TGTGCCAGCAGCCACGTAACACCTGGGGCCTACAATGAGCAGTTCTTC. It specifies CASSHVTPGAYNEQFF.

The chain carries TRBV18 and TRBJ2-7, with 11 bases aligning to TRBD1. Germline V lookup: CDR1 KGHSH, CDR2 LQKENI. The CDR3 sequence is 14 residues long. V shed 5 bases, J shed 7 bases, and the junction held 7 bases outside the gene matches. As DNA, the CDR3 is TGTGCCAGCTCAACGGGACAGGGGGGAGGAGAGCAGTACTTC. The encoded protein is CASSTGQGGGEQYF. The full variable domain, with the rest looked up from reference TRBV18 and TRBJ2-7, is NAGVMQNPRHLVRRRGQEARLRCSPMKGHSHVYWYRQLPEEGLKFMVYLQKENIIDESGMPKERFSAEFPKEGPSILRIQQVVRGDSAAYFCASSTGQGGGEQYFGPGTRLTVT.

Many counts were recorded for this clone. V and J are TRBV24-1 and TRBJ2-2, with D possibly TRBD1 on 6 matching bases. The germline gives CDR1 KGHDR, CDR2 SFDVKD. The CDR3 extends over 15 amino acids. The V end was cut by 1 base, the J end by 7 bases, with 12 bases between. The CDR3 sequence: CATSDFRTAGGELFF. As DNA, the CDR3 is TGTGCCACCAGTGATTTCCGGACAGCCGGCGGGGAGCTGTTTTTT.

The rearrangement uses TRBV9 and TRBJ1-2; D might be TRBD1 (6 bases). V was cut by 3 bases and J by 4 bases, with 10 bases left in between. CDR3 length: 13 residues. Germline V gene sequence: CDR1 SGDLS, CDR2 YYNGEE. The CDR3 DNA is TGTGCCAGCAGCGCACAGGGACGCTATGGCTACACCTTC. Translated: CASSAQGRYGYTF.